What follows are 2 T cell receptor beta chains derived from one specimen sequenced in a study of blood T cells in healthy people across ages. Then a second PCR, running about 6 to 11 cycles, was carried out with a sample-barcoded 5' primer and a J-beta primer mix. TCRdb re-analysed the 5' RACE reads in MiXCR, keeping a single row per CDR3 protein. Of about 830,000 distinct CDR3 sequences in the sample, about 62% were seen once. The sequenced sample was blood. These receptors were taken from a man younger than 45 in good health.

The gene calls are TRBV30 and TRBJ2-7; 10 nucleotides align to TRBD1. The CDR3 runs 14 residues. The ends lost 4 bases at V and 2 bases at J; junction bases unmatched: 5. Looked up from germline, CDR1 is GTSNPN and CDR2 is SVGIG (reference sequence). CDR3 in amino acids: CAWTGGQGAYEQYF. CDR3 sequence (DNA): TGTGCCTGGACCGGAGGACAGGGGGCCTACGAGCAGTACTTC.

This clonotype came up a few times. V usage is TRBV29-1 and J usage is TRBJ2-4, with D unresolved. The J call could be wrong; TRBJ2-5 is a better fit for the DNA end. The CDR3 sequence is 11 residues long. Germline-derived CDR1 and CDR2 are SQVTM and ANQGSEA. For the CDR3, the DNA is TGCAGCGTTGATAGCTTGGAGACCCAGTACTTC. Amino acid sequence: CSVDSLETQYF.